This T cell receptor (beta chain) was identified during a study of T cell repertoires in cytomegalovirus infection. MiXCR, applied by TCRdb to the reads, yields one record per CDR3 protein. The repertoire consists of tens of thousands of distinct CDR3 sequences, with roughly 20% occurring once and the leading ten covering roughly 20%. Points on this clonotype: Antigen: not known.

Points from the study as a whole: HLA-C-restricted CMV-specific TCR beta clonotypes were dominant in the ex vivo response.

Germline V lookup: CDR1 MNHEY, CDR2 SVGEGT. Trimming shortened V by 2 bases and J by 7 bases, and 9 bases separated the two germline ends. The CDR3 loop spans 12 amino acids. The sample comprised PBMCs, sequenced either directly or after in vitro stimulation (not recorded which). This sequence was found in a human donor in good health (CMV status not recorded). Some clones in this sample may be carry-over from other donors' samples. The chain joins TRBV6-2 or TRBV6-3 to TRBJ2-7; unclear D gene. CDR3 DNA sequence: TGTGCCAGCAGTTACACCAGTGCGGAGCAGTACTTC. Translating gives CASSYTSAEQYF.